This record concerns one T cell receptor (beta chain) sequence. Its specificity is unknown. The sample belongs to a study of shared clonotypes between healthy human individuals. Whole-study context: The study drew on two women and a few men aged 18 to 49 as donors.

Study-level results: Some naive CD4 clonotypes, 5% to 5.5%, turned up in common across several donors. Clonotype sharing among donors was thought likely to change with sequencing depth.

CD45RO-negative, CCR7-positively selected cells formed the naive CD8 fraction, excluding terminally differentiated effector memory CD45RA+ cells. The CDR3 has 13 amino acids. V was pared by 3 bases and J by 4 bases, with 10 bases between. Germline lookup yields CDR1 LNHDA and CDR2 SQIVND (reference sequence). How the authors handled the data: Quality scores were absent from the junction-only immunoSEQ sequences, so filtering differed. This table comes from immunoSEQ multiplex PCR, and its TCRdb copy is limited to in-frame clones, with some not included. V, J and clone size were drawn from that table, and D and trimming were deduced from the DNA. Counted here are around 600,000 clones, 85% to 95% occurring once; the ten biggest clones make up over 0.095%.

This clonotype was obtained from a woman in her thirties in good health. The specimen sequenced was naive CD8+ T cells sorted from blood. The chain carries TRBV19 and TRBJ2-7; D is possibly TRBD1 (6 bases). The CDR3 here is CASSIFRGYEQYF. The CDR3 nucleotides read TGTGCCAGTAGTATTTTCAGGGGTTACGAGCAGTACTTC.